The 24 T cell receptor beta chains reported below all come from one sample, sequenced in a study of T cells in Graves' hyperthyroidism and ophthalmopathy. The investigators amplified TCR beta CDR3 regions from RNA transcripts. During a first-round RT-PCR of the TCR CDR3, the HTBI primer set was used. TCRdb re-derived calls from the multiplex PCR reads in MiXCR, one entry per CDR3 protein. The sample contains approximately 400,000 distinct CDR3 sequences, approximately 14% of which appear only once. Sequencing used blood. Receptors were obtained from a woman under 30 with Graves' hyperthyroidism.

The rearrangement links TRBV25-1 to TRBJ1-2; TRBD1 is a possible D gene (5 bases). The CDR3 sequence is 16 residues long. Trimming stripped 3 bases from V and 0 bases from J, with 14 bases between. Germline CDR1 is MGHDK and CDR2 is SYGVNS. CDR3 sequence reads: CASSDIGRESNYGYTF. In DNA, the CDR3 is TGTGCCAGCAGTGATATTGGCAGGGAGTCTAACTATGGCTACACCTTC.

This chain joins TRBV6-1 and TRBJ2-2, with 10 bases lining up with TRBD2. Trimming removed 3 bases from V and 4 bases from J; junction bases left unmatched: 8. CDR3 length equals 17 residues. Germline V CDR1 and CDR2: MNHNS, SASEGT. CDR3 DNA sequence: TGTGCCAGCAGTGAGCTTAGCGGGAGGCCGAGCACCGGGGAGCTGTTTTTT. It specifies CASSELSGRPSTGELFF.

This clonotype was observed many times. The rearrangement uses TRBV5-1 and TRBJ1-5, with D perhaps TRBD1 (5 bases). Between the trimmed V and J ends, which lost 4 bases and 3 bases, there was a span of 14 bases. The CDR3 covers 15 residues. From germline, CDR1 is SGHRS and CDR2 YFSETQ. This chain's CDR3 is CASSAGTEYNQPQHF. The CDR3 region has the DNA TGCGCCAGCAGCGCCGGGACGGAATACAATCAGCCCCAGCATTTT.

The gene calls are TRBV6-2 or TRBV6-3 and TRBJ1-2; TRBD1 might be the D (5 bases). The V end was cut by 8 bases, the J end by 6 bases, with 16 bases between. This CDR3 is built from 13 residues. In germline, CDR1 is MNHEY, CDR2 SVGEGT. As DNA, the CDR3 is TGTGCCAGCGCCTGGGGAGAGGGGAATGGCTACACCTTC. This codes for CASAWGEGNGYTF.

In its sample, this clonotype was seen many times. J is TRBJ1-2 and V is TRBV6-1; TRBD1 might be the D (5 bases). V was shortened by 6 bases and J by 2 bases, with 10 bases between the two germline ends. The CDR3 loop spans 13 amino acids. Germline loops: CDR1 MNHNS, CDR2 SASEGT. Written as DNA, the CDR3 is TGTGCCAGCAGGGCGGACATCAACTATGGCTACACCTTC. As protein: CASRADINYGYTF.

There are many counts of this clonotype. The CDR3: CASSQQGPTDTQYF. In nucleotides, the CDR3 is TGTGCCAGCAGCCAGCAGGGGCCCACAGATACGCAGTATTTT. This chain links TRBV3-1 with TRBJ2-3, with TRBD1 as a possible D gene (6 bases). This CDR3 region has 14 residues. Deletions cut 3 bases from V and 2 bases from J, with 9 bases between. The germline gives CDR1 LGHDT, CDR2 YNNKEL (reference sequence).

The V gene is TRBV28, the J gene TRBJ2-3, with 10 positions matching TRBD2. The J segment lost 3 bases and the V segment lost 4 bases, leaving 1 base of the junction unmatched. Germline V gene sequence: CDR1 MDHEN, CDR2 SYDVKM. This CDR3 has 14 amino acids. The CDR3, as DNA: TGTGCCAGCAGTTCACTAGCGGGAACAGATACGCAGTATTTT. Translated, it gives CASSSLAGTDTQYF.

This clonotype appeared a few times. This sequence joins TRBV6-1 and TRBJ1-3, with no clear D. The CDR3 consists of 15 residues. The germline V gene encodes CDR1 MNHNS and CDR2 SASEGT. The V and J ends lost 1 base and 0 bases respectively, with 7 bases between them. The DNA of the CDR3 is TGTGCCAGCAGTGAAGAGGGTCTCTCTGGAAACACCATATATTTT. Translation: CASSEEGLSGNTIYF.

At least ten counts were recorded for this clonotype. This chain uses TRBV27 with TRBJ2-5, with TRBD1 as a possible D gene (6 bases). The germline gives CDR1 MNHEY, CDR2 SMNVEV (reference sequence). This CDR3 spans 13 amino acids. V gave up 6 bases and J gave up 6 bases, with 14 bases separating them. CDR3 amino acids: CASSPDWGQTQYF. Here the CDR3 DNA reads TGTGCCAGCAGCCCGGACTGGGGGCAGACCCAGTACTTC.

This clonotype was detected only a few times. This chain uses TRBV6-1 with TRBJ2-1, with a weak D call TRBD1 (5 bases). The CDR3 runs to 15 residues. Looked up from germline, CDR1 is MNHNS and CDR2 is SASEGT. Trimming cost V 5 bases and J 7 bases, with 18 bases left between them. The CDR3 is CASSTQGSMLNEQFF. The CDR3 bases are TGTGCCAGCAGTACGCAGGGATCTATGCTGAATGAGCAGTTCTTC.

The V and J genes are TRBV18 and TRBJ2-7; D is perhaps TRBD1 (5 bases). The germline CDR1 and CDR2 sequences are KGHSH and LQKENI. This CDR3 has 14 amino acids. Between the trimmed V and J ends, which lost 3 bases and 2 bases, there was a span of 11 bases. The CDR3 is CASSPSPTAYEQYF. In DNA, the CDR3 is TGTGCCAGCTCACCTTCGCCGACAGCCTACGAGCAGTACTTC.

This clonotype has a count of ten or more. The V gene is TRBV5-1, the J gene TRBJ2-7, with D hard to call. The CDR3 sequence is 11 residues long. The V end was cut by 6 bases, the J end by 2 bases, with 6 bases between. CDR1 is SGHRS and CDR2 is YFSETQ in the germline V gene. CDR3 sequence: CASKNAYEQYF. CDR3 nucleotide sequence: TGCGCCAGCAAAAACGCCTACGAGCAGTACTTC.

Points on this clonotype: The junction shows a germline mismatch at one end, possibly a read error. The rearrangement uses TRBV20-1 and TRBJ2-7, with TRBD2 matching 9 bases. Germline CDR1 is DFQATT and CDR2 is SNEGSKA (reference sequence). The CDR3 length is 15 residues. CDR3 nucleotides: TGCAGTACTAGAGACCATGGTAGCGGGGGTTACGAGCAGTACTTC. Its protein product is CSTRDHGSGGYEQYF.

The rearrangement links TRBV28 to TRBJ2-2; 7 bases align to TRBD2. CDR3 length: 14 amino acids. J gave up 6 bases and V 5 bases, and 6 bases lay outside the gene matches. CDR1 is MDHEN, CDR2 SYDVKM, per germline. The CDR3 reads CASSLPGLAGELFF. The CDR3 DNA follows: TGTGCCAGCAGTCTCCCTGGACTAGCCGGGGAGCTGTTTTTT.

The CDR3 sequence: CSARAGTSGSYNEQFF. The CDR3, as DNA: TGCAGTGCTAGGGCCGGGACTAGCGGGAGCTACAATGAGCAGTTCTTC. The chain carries TRBV20-1 and TRBJ2-1; 14 bases map to TRBD2. This CDR3 contains 16 residues. Unmatched junction bases numbered 4, after V lost 3 bases and J lost 3 bases. CDR1 is DFQATT, CDR2 SNEGSKA, per germline (reference sequence).

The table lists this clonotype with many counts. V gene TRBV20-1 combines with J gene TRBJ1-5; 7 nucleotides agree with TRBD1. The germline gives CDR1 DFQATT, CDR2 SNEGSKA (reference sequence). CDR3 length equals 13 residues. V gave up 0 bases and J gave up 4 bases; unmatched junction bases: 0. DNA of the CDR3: TGCAGTGCTAGAGAACAGGGGAATCAGCCCCAGCATTTT. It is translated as CSAREQGNQPQHF.

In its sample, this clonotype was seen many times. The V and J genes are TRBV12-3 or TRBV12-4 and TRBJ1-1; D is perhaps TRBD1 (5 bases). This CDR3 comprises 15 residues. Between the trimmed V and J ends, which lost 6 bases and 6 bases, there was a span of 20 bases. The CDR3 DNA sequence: TGTGCCAGCAGCGGCGGAGGGACGTCTTTCTCTGAAGCTTTCTTT. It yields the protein CASSGGGTSFSEAFF.

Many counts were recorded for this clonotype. The CDR3, as DNA: TGCAGTGCCCTTGCAGCCGATAGCAATCAGCCCCAGCATTTT. It translates to CSALAADSNQPQHF. The V gene is TRBV20-1, the J gene TRBJ1-5; D is uncertain. The CDR3 sequence is 14 residues long. The germline V gene encodes CDR1 DFQATT and CDR2 SNEGSKA (reference sequence). Trimming removed 6 bases at V and 0 bases at J, with 12 bases between.

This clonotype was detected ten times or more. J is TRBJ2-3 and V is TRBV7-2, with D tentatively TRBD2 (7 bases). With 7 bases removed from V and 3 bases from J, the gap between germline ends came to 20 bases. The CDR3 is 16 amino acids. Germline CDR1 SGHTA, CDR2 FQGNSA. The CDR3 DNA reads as TGTGCCAGCAACACCATAGCGGGTAGGGGGACAGATACGCAGTATTTT. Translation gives CASNTIAGRGTDTQYF.

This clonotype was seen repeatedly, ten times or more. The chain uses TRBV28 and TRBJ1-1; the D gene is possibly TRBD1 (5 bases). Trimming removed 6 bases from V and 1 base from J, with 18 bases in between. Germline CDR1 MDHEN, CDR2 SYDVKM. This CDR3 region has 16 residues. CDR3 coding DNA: TGTGCCAGCAGCCCCGGGAGGGGAAAGCCGAACACTGAAGCTTTCTTT. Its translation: CASSPGRGKPNTEAFF.

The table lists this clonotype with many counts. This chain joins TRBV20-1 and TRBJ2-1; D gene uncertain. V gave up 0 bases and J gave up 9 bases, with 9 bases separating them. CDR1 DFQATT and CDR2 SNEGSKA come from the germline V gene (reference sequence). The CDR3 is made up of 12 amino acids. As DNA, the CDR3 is TGCAGTGCTAGAGATCTGGGTGGTGAGCAGTTCTTC. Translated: CSARDLGGEQFF.

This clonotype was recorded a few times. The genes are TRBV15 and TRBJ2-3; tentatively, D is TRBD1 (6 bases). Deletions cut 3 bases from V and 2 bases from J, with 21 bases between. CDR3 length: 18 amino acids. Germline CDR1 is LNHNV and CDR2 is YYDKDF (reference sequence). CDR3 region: CATSRAIGAGALTDTQYF. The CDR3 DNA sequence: TGTGCCACCAGCAGGGCAATAGGTGCAGGGGCCCTCACAGATACGCAGTATTTT. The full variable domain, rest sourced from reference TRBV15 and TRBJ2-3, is DAMVIQNPRYQVTQFGKPVTLSCSQTLNHNVMYWYQQKSSQAPKLLFHYYDKDFNNEADTPDNFQSRRPNTSFCFLDIRSPGLGDTAMYLCATSRAIGAGALTDTQYFGPGTRLTVL.

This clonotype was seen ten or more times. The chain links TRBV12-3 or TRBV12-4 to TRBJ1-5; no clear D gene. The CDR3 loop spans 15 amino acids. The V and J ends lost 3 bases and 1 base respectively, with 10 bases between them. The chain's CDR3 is CASSFSGSSNQPQHF. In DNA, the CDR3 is TGTGCCAGCAGTTTCTCCGGGAGCAGCAATCAGCCCCAGCATTTT.

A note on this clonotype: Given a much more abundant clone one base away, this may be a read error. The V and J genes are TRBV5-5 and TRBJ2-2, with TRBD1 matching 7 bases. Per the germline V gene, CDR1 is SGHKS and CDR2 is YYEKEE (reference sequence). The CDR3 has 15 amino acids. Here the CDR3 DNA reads TGCGCCAGCGGCCCGGGACAGCAATTCACCGGGGAGCTGTTTTTT. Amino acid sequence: CASGPGQQFTGELFF.